This record covers a single T cell receptor (beta chain). Antigen: not known. The sample comes from a study of CD8 T cells in Susac syndrome. Study at large: Within the sequenced group of Susac syndrome patients, roughly 6 showed active disease and eight or nine were in remission. General study findings and limits: The study acknowledged a relatively small number of individuals in its TCR sequencing and HLA analysis.

After removal of 5 bases from V and 1 base from J, the junction contained 3 bases not matched to a gene. In germline, CDR1 is SGHNT, CDR2 YYREEE (reference sequence). This CDR3 is built from 14 residues. Random hexamers were used to reverse transcribe 0.5 to 1 ug of RNA. Coverage of TCR beta CDR3 amplification by immunoSEQ multiplex PCR extended to 54 Vbeta and 13 Jbeta. TCRdb analysed the immunoSEQ multiplex PCR reads with MiXCR anew, one entry per CDR3 protein. The repertoire holds 170,000 or so distinct CDR3 sequences, with approximately 94% as singletons. Input material: CD4+ T cells from PBMCs. The sequence was obtained from a human donor with Susac syndrome. This chain connects TRBV5-4 to TRBJ2-3; TRBD1 matches 8 bases. DNA for the CDR3: TGTGCCAGCAGTCAGGGACAGGGCACAGATACGCAGTATTTT. It yields the protein CASSQGQGTDTQYF.